This entry lists 31 T cell receptor beta chains sequenced from one sample in a study of control samples from healthy donors and cancer patients. Clones were read by immunoSEQ multiplex PCR, and TCRdb kept only the in-frame ones, dropping some. The top ten hold more than 2.5% of the sample, which has about 130,000 clones, 70% to 90% seen once. Material for sequencing was blood. These receptors all come from a man aged 50-59 years in good health.

The V call is TRBV27, the J call TRBJ2-1; no definite D call. The V end was cut by 2 bases, the J end by 2 bases, with 7 bases between. From germline, CDR1 is MNHEY and CDR2 SMNVEV (reference sequence). This CDR3 has 14 amino acids. In DNA form, the CDR3 reads TGTGCCAGCAGTTTAAATTCAGCCTACAATGAGCAGTTCTTC. Amino acids: CASSLNSAYNEQFF.

The rearrangement joins TRBV24-1 to TRBJ1-2; D might be TRBD1 (6 bases). The CDR3 runs to 15 residues. The V gene lost 9 bases and the J gene lost 4 bases, with 20 bases spanning the gap. Germline lookup yields CDR1 KGHDR and CDR2 SFDVKD. The CDR3 DNA follows: TGTGCCACCTCAGCGCCGGGGGCCACCGGCTATGGCTACACCTTC. This translates into CATSAPGATGYGYTF.

As concerns this clone: A junction boundary mismatches the germline segment, possibly from a read error. The chain has TRBV5-1 and TRBJ2-5, with D possibly being TRBD1 or TRBD2 (6 bases each). This CDR3 is built from 16 residues. CDR1 and CDR2 from the germline V gene are SGHRS and YFSETQ. Written as DNA, the CDR3 is TGCGCCAGCAGCTTGGACTGGGGGGCGGTCGGAGAGACCCTGTACTTC. This translates into CASSLDWGAVGETLYF.

This clone was recorded only once. The chain combines TRBV9 with TRBJ1-2, with TRBD1 matching over 10 bases. The V and J ends lost 4 bases and 2 bases, in that order; junction bases with no gene match: 2. CDR3 length: 14 residues. CDR1 is SGDLS and CDR2 is YYNGEE in the germline V gene. The CDR3 bases are TGTGCCAGCAGCTCGGACAGGGGGAACTATGGCTACACCTTC. Translated, it gives CASSSDRGNYGYTF.

This clone was counted a single time. This rearrangement joins TRBV7-5 to TRBJ1-5. TRBV7-5 represents a pseudogene. The CDR3 covers 14 residues. DNA of the CDR3: TGTGTCAGAAGGGCGGCGGGGTTCAATCAGCCCCAGCATTTT. Amino acids: CVRRAAGFNQPQHF.

This clone was observed a few times. The J gene is TRBJ1-1, the V gene TRBV5-1; D might be TRBD1 (6 bases). This CDR3 has 14 amino acids. Germline CDR1 is SGHRS and CDR2 is YFSETQ. Trimming took off 4 bases at V and 5 bases at J, with 15 bases between the two ends. The CDR3 loop reads CASSPTTGRTEAFF. The CDR3, as DNA: TGCGCCAGCAGCCCAACGACAGGCAGGACTGAAGCTTTCTTT.

This sequence joins TRBV2 and TRBJ2-7; 7 nucleotides align to TRBD1. The CDR3 has 13 amino acids. V trimming: 5 bases; J trimming: 0 bases; junction bases outside the gene matches: 1. Germline CDR1 is SNHLY and CDR2 is FYNNEI. CDR3 sequence reads: CASSYRGSYEQYF. CDR3 sequence (DNA): TGTGCCAGCAGTTACAGGGGCTCCTACGAGCAGTACTTC.

This clone was observed a few times. V and J are TRBV7-8 and TRBJ1-2; 7 bases agree with TRBD1. The CDR3 loop spans 13 amino acids. Germline V gene data show CDR1 as SGHVS and CDR2 as FQNEAQ. V was pared by 7 bases and J by 7 bases, with 9 bases of the junction left unmatched. CDR3 in amino acids: CASTLNRGGGYTF. The CDR3 DNA sequence: TGTGCCAGCACCTTGAACAGGGGAGGTGGCTACACCTTC.

This chain uses TRBV11-2 with TRBJ1-5; D gene uncertain. V shed 0 bases and J shed 9 bases, with 9 bases lying between them. Per germline, CDR1 SGHAT and CDR2 FQNNGV. The CDR3 is 13 amino acids. The CDR3 loop is CASSLEGFGPQHF. The CDR3 DNA sequence: TGTGCCAGCAGCTTAGAGGGATTTGGGCCCCAGCATTTT.

Written as DNA, the CDR3 is TGCGCCAGCAGTGAGGATTCAGCAGATACGCAGTATTTT. Translated: CASSEDSADTQYF. The rearrangement uses TRBV10-1 and TRBJ2-3; D remains ambiguous. This CDR3 contains 13 residues. Per the germline V gene, CDR1 is WNHNN and CDR2 is SYGVQD (reference sequence). V was pared by 2 bases and J by 4 bases, with 7 bases between.

A few counts support this clone. The same CDR3 arises from other DNA sequences in this sample as well. V gene TRBV7-9 combines with J gene TRBJ2-6; a possible D gene is TRBD1 (5 bases). V was shortened by 1 base and J by 2 bases, with 9 bases between the two germline ends. This CDR3 contains 16 residues. Germline V gene sequence: CDR1 SEHNR, CDR2 FQNEAQ (reference sequence). CDR3 protein: CASSLGVGAGANVLTF. The CDR3 nucleotides are TGTGCCAGCAGCTTAGGGGTAGGGGCTGGGGCCAACGTCCTGACTTTC.

J is TRBJ1-3 and V is TRBV2, with TRBD1 matching over 10 bases. Germline lookup yields CDR1 SNHLY and CDR2 FYNNEI. There are 17 residues in the CDR3. After removal of 6 bases from V and 0 bases from J, the junction contained 8 bases not matched to a gene. The CDR3 DNA is TGTGCCAGCAGCGTAAGGACAGGGGGAATCTCTGGAAACACCATATATTTT. Translated: CASSVRTGGISGNTIYF.

The chain couples TRBV14 to TRBJ2-3, with 8 bases identical to TRBD2. The germline V gene has CDR1 SGHDN and CDR2 FVKESK. This CDR3 contains 16 residues. Trimming took 2 bases from V and 4 from J; bases not matched to a gene: 8. DNA of the CDR3: TGTGCCAGCAGCCAAACCTCGGGGGGGTGGGCAGATACGCAGTATTTT. This sequence encodes CASSQTSGGWADTQYF. The full variable domain, with the rest looked up from reference TRBV14 and TRBJ2-3, is EAGVTQFPSHSVIEKGQTVTLRCDPISGHDNLYWYRRVMGKEIKFLLHFVKESKQDESGMPNNRFLAERTGGTYSTLKVQPAELEDSGVYFCASSQTSGGWADTQYFGPGTRLTVL.

This clone was counted a few times. J is TRBJ1-5 and V is TRBV28, with 8 bases aligning to TRBD1. V lost 4 bases to trimming and J lost 3 bases; unmatched junction nucleotides: 5. Germline V CDR1 and CDR2: MDHEN, SYDVKM. The CDR3 consists of 15 residues. This CDR3 reads CASSSTGEYNQPQHF. The CDR3 DNA is TGTGCCAGCAGTTCGACAGGGGAATACAATCAGCCCCAGCATTTT.

V and J are TRBV27 and TRBJ1-6; D possibly corresponds to TRBD1 (6 bases). Germline lookup yields CDR1 MNHEY and CDR2 SMNVEV (reference sequence). The length of the CDR3 is 20 residues. Deletions cut 6 bases from V and 2 bases from J, with 26 bases between. The CDR3 nucleotides are TGTGCCAGCAGACCACGGGGGCGGGGGGGGGCGCAGACCTATAATTCACCCCTCCACTTT. Protein: CASRPRGRGGAQTYNSPLHF.

The table lists this clone with a few counts. The rearrangement joins TRBV28 to TRBJ1-3; TRBD1 might be the D (5 bases). The CDR3 length is 16 residues. V was trimmed by 1 base and J by 2 bases, leaving 12 bases between them. The germline CDR1 and CDR2 sequences are MDHEN and SYDVKM. The CDR3 sequence is CASSLFRAFAGNTIYF. In nucleotides, the CDR3 is TGTGCCAGCAGTTTATTCAGGGCTTTTGCTGGAAACACCATATATTTT.

V usage is TRBV7-8 and J usage is TRBJ1-1; the D gene is possibly TRBD1 (6 bases). Germline-derived CDR1 and CDR2 are SGHVS and FQNEAQ. This CDR3 is built from 13 residues. The ends were cut back, 5 bases at V and 8 bases at J, with 15 bases in the middle. CDR3 region: CASSPGGGQEAFF. CDR3 DNA sequence: TGTGCCAGCAGCCCGGGGGGGGGACAAGAAGCTTTCTTT. Based on the CDR3 plus reference TRBV7-8 and TRBJ1-1, the full variable domain is GAGVSQSPRYKVAKRGQDVALRCDPISGHVSLFWYQQALGQGPEFLTYFQNEAQLDKSGLPSDRFFAERPEGSVSTLKIQRTQQEDSAVYLCASSPGGGQEAFFGQGTRLTVV.

This rearrangement joins TRBV30 to TRBJ1-4, with D possibly being TRBD1 (5 bases). V gave up 0 bases and J gave up 6 bases, with 11 bases separating them. Per germline, CDR1 GTSNPN and CDR2 SVGIG (reference sequence). The CDR3 runs to 14 residues. The CDR3 sequence is CAWSVGQGDEKLFF. The DNA of the CDR3 is TGTGCCTGGAGTGTAGGTCAGGGAGATGAAAAACTGTTTTTT.

The chain recombines TRBV18 with TRBJ2-5, with D unclear. Germline V gene sequence: CDR1 KGHSH, CDR2 LQKENI. V was pared by 2 bases and J by 5 bases, with 3 bases between. The CDR3 totals 11 residues. In nucleotides, the CDR3 is TGTGCCAGCTCACCATCGGAGACCCAGTACTTC. This gives the protein CASSPSETQYF.

This sequence joins TRBV9 and TRBJ2-1; 9 bases fit TRBD2. The CDR3 covers 16 residues. The germline CDR1 and CDR2 sequences are SGDLS and YYNGEE. The J segment lost 7 bases and the V segment lost 3 bases, leaving 11 bases of the junction unmatched. Written as DNA, the CDR3 is TGTGCCAGCAGCGGATTTGGTGCGGGGGGGCCTAATGAGCAGTTCTTC. This gives the protein CASSGFGAGGPNEQFF. Full variable domain (rest looked up from reference TRBV9 and TRBJ2-1): DSGVTQTPKHLITATGQRVTLRCSPRSGDLSVYWYQQSLDQGLQFLIQYYNGEERAKGNILERFSAQQFPDLHSELNLSSLELGDSALYFCASSGFGAGGPNEQFFGPGTRLTVL.

The chain uses TRBV6-6 and TRBJ1-1; D is undetermined. Looked up from germline, CDR1 is MNHNY and CDR2 is SVGAGI (reference sequence). Between the trimmed V and J ends, which lost 2 bases and 1 base, there was a span of 5 bases. The CDR3 covers 13 residues. Here the CDR3 DNA reads TGTGCCAGCAGTTACGCACAGAACACTGAAGCTTTCTTT. This translates into CASSYAQNTEAFF.

The chain's CDR3 is CATSDNFGDTQYF. The CDR3 DNA follows: TGTGCCACCAGTGACAACTTCGGGGATACGCAGTATTTT. The J gene is TRBJ2-3, the V gene TRBV24-1; D not resolved. Looked up from germline, CDR1 is KGHDR and CDR2 is SFDVKD. V lost 4 bases and J 6 bases, leaving 10 bases between the germline ends. This CDR3 region has 13 residues.

J is TRBJ2-2 and V is TRBV12-5; 8 bases are shared with TRBD1. The ends lost 1 base at V and 6 bases at J; junction bases unmatched: 7. The CDR3 contains 16 residues. Per the germline V gene, CDR1 is LGHNT and CDR2 is FRNRAP. For the CDR3, the DNA is TGTGCTAGTGGTTTGGGACAGGGGCTGGGGGCCGGGGAGCTGTTTTTT. Translation gives CASGLGQGLGAGELFF.

The chain is built from TRBV30 and TRBJ2-7; 7 bases line up with TRBD1. Trimming removed 4 bases from V and 1 base from J; junction bases left unmatched: 10. Germline lookup yields CDR1 GTSNPN and CDR2 SVGIG (reference sequence). The CDR3 runs 15 residues. The CDR3 DNA follows: TGTGCCTGGAAATGGGGGACAGACGGATCCTACGAGCAGTACTTC. Translation gives CAWKWGTDGSYEQYF.

The V and J genes are TRBV15 and TRBJ1-2, with D possibly being TRBD1 (5 bases). The germline V gene encodes CDR1 LNHNV and CDR2 YYDKDF (reference sequence). V was pared by 0 bases and J by 5 bases, with 16 bases between. This CDR3 is built from 16 residues. The CDR3 loop is CATSRDTAGPGYGYTF. CDR3 DNA sequence: TGTGCCACCAGCAGAGATACTGCGGGACCGGGGTATGGCTACACCTTC.

This chain joins TRBV7-2 and TRBJ2-7; TRBD1 agrees at 7 bases. V was clipped by 6 bases and J by 2 bases; unmatched bases: 4. The CDR3 covers 13 residues. CDR1 and CDR2 (germline): SGHTA, FQGNSA. The CDR3 DNA is TGTGCCAGCAGGCTCCAGGGGGCCTACGAGCAGTACTTC. Encoded protein: CASRLQGAYEQYF.

V gene TRBV6-5 combines with J gene TRBJ1-1; 7 bases map to TRBD1. The V and J ends lost 6 bases and 4 bases, in that order; junction bases with no gene match: 8. Per the germline V gene, CDR1 is MNHEY and CDR2 is SVGAGI. There are 14 residues in the CDR3. In nucleotides, the CDR3 is TGTGCCAGCAGGAAACCCACAGGGGCCACTGAAGCTTTCTTT. It translates to CASRKPTGATEAFF.

The chain couples TRBV11-2 to TRBJ2-1; D not certain. This CDR3 spans 11 amino acids. Germline CDR1 is SGHAT and CDR2 is FQNNGV. The germline V and J ends were trimmed by 3 bases and 14 bases, with 11 bases remaining between them. In DNA, the CDR3 is TGTGCCAGCAGCTTGAGTCCCCTCAAGTTCTTC. It specifies CASSLSPLKFF.

The chain is built from TRBV27 and TRBJ2-1; D gene uncertain. Per the germline V gene, CDR1 is MNHEY and CDR2 is SMNVEV (reference sequence). The V end was cut by 6 bases, the J end by 10 bases, with 22 bases between. The CDR3 runs to 15 residues. The CDR3 bases are TGTGCCAGCAGCCCGATTGGAACTGTCCACGGAGAGCAGTTCTTC. Encoded protein: CASSPIGTVHGEQFF.

This rearrangement joins TRBV11-3 to TRBJ2-7, with D tentatively TRBD2 (7 bases). V lost 3 bases, J lost 3 bases, and 24 bases lay in between. The CDR3 loop spans 18 amino acids. Germline V lookup: CDR1 SGHNT, CDR2 YENEEA. The CDR3 nucleotides are TGTGCCAGCAGCTTCGAGGCTAGGGGGGGCTTTTCCTTCTACGAGCAGTACTTC. Amino acid sequence: CASSFEARGGFSFYEQYF.

The V and J genes are TRBV5-8 and TRBJ2-3; possible D gene TRBD2, 6 bases. The V end lost 0 bases, the J end lost 0 bases, and 8 bases lay between the germline ends. Germline V gives CDR1 SGHTS, CDR2 YDEGEE. The CDR3 contains 15 residues. CDR3 amino acids: CASSLAGTSTDTQYF. In DNA, the CDR3 is TGTGCCAGCAGCTTGGCGGGGACTAGCACAGATACGCAGTATTTT.